This TCR beta chain is from a study of T cell responses to AZD1222 COVID-19 vaccine. Study results and limitations: The donor cohort was predominantly white British with a female majority, and clonal diversity may have been underestimated. There were repertoire samples only from the period after the peak T cell response.

Here immunoSEQ multiplex PCR was the method, and the copy in TCRdb shows in-frame clones only, minus some. The sample lists about 140,000 clones; approximately 90% were seen once. Regarding this clone: Its antigen is currently unknown.

The receptor comes from an adult who received the AZD1222 COVID-19 vaccine. The specimen comprised peripheral blood, sampled 28 days after the second AZD1222 dose.

The CDR3 sequence: CASTDSVTGFIQPQHF. For the CDR3, the DNA is TGTGCCAGCACCGATTCCGTGACAGGGTTTATTCAGCCCCAGCATTTT. The chain employs TRBV28 and TRBJ1-5; TRBD1 matches at 7 bases. This CDR3 is built from 16 residues. The V gene's germline CDR1 is MDHEN and CDR2 SYDVKM. V trimming: 7 bases; J trimming: 6 bases; junction bases outside the gene matches: 15.